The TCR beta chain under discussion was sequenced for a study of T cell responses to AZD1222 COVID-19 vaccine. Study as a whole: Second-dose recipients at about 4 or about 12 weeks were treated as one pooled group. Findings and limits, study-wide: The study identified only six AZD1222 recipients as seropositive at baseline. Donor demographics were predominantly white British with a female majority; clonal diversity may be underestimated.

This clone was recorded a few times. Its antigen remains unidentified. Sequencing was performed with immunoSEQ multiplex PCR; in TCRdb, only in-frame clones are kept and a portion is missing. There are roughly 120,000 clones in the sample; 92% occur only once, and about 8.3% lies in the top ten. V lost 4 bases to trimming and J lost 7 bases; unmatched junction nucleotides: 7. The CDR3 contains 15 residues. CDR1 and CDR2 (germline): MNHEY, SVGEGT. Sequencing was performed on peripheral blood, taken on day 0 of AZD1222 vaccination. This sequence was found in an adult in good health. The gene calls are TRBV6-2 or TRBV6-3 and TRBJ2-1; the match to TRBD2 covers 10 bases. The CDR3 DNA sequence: TGTGCCAGCAGTTCCCCAGCGGGGGGGCAAAATGAGCAGTTCTTC. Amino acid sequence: CASSSPAGGQNEQFF.